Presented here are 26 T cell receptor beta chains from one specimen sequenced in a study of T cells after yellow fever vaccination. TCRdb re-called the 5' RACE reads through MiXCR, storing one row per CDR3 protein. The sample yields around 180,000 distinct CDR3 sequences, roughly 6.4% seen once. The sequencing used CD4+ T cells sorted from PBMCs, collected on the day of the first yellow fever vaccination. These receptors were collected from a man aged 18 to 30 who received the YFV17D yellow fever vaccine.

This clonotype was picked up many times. This chain's CDR3 is CASSLRRGVSTDTQYF. The CDR3 nucleotides read TGTGCCAGCAGCTTACGGCGGGGGGTTAGCACAGATACGCAGTATTTT. The chain recombines TRBV7-8 with TRBJ2-3; 8 bases agree with TRBD2. V lost 2 bases to trimming and J lost 0 bases; unmatched junction nucleotides: 4. This CDR3 spans 16 amino acids. CDR1 is SGHVS, CDR2 FQNEAQ, per germline.

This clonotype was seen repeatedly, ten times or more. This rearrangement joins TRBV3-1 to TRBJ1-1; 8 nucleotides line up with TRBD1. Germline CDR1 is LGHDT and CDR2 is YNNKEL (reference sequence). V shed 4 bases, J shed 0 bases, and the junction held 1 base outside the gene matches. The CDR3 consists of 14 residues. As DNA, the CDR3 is TGTGCCAGCAGCCGACAGGGGATGAACACTGAAGCTTTCTTT. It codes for CASSRQGMNTEAFF.

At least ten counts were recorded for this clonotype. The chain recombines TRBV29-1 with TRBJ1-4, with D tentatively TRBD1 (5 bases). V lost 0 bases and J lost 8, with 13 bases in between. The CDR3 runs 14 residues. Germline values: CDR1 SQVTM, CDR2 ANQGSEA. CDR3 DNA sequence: TGCAGCGTTGAAGATCAGGGTTTCGGGGAAAAACTGTTTTTT. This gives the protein CSVEDQGFGEKLFF.

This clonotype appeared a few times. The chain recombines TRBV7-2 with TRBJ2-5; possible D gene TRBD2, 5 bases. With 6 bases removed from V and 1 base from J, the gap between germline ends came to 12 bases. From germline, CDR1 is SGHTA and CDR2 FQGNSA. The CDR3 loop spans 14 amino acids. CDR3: CASRKPGFQETQYF. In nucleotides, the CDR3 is TGTGCCAGCAGGAAGCCGGGATTCCAAGAGACCCAGTACTTC.

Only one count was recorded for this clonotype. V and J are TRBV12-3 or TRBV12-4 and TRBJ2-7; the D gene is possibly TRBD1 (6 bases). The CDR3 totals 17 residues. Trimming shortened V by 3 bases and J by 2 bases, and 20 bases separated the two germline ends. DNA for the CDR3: TGTGCCAGCAGTTTGACCCTCCGCAGGGGTGACGCCTACGAGCAGTACTTC. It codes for CASSLTLRRGDAYEQYF.

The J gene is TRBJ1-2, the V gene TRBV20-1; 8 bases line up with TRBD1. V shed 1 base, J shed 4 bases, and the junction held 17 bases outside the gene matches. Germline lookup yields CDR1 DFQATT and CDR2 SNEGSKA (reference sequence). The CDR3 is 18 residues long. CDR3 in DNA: TGCAGTGCTAGAGTTCCGACATTATCAGGGGGCGTCGGCTATGGCTACACCTTC. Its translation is CSARVPTLSGGVGYGYTF.

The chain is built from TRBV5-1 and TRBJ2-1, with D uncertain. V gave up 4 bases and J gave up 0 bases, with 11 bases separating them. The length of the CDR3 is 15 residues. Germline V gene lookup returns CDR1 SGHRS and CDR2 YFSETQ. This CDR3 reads CASSLVHASYNEQFF. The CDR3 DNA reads TGCGCCAGCAGCCTTGTCCATGCCTCCTACAATGAGCAGTTCTTC.

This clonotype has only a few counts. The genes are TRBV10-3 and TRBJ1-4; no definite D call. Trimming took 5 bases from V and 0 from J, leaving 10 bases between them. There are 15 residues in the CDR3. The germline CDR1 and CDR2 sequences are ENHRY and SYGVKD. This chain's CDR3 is CAISNSLTTNEKLFF. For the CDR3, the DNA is TGTGCCATCAGTAACAGTCTTACAACTAATGAAAAACTGTTTTTT.

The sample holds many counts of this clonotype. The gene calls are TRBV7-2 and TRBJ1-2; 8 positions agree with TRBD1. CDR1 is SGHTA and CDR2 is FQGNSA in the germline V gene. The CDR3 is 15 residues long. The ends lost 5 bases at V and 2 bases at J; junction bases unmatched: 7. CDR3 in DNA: TGTGCCAGCAGCGCCCCGGGACAGGAGAACTATGGCTACACCTTC. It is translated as CASSAPGQENYGYTF.

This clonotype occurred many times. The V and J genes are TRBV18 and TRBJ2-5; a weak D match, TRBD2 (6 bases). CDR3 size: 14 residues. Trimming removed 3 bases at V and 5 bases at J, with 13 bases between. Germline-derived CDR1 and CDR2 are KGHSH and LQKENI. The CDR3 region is CASSPLGLGETQYF. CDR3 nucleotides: TGTGCCAGCTCACCCTTGGGACTTGGCGAGACCCAGTACTTC. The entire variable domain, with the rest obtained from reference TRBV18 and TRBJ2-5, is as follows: NAGVMQNPRHLVRRRGQEARLRCSPMKGHSHVYWYRQLPEEGLKFMVYLQKENIIDESGMPKERFSAEFPKEGPSILRIQQVVRGDSAAYFCASSPLGLGETQYFGPGTRLLVL.

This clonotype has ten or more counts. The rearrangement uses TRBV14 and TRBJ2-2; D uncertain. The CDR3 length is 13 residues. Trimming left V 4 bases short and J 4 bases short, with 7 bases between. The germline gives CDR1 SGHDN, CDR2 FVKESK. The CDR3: CASSPLPTGELFF. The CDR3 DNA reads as TGTGCCAGCAGCCCCTTACCCACCGGGGAGCTGTTTTTT.

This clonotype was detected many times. As DNA, the CDR3 is TGCGCCAGCAGCTCCCCCCGTCAGGTACAAGAGACCCAGTACTTC. As protein: CASSSPRQVQETQYF. This rearrangement joins TRBV5-1 to TRBJ2-5; D uncertain. V was trimmed by 3 bases and J by 2 bases, leaving 14 bases between them. Germline CDR1 and CDR2: SGHRS and YFSETQ. CDR3 length equals 15 residues.

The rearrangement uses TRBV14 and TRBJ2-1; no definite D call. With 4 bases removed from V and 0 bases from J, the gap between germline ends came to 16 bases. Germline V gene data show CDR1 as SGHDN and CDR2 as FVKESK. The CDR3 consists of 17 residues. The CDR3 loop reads CASSRHRAQSSYNEQFF. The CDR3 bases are TGTGCCAGCAGCCGGCACCGGGCCCAGAGCTCCTACAATGAGCAGTTCTTC.

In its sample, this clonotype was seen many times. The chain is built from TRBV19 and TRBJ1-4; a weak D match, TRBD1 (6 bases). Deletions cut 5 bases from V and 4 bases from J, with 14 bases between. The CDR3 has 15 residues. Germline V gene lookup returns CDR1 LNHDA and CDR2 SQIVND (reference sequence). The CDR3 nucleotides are TGTGCCAGTAGTCCACAGGGATTGGGTAATGAAAAACTGTTTTTT. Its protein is CASSPQGLGNEKLFF.

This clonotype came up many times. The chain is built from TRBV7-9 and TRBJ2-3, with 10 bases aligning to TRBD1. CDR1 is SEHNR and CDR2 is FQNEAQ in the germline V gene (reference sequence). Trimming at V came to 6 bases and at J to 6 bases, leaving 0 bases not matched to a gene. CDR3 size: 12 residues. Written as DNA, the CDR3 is TGTGCCAGCAGGGGACAGGGGGATACGCAGTATTTT. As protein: CASRGQGDTQYF.

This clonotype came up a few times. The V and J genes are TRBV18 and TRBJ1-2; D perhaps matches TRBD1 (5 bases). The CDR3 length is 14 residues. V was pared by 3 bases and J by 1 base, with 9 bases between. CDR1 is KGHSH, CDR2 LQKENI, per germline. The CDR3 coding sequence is TGTGCCAGCTCACCTCTCGACAGTAACTATGGCTACACCTTC. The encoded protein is CASSPLDSNYGYTF.

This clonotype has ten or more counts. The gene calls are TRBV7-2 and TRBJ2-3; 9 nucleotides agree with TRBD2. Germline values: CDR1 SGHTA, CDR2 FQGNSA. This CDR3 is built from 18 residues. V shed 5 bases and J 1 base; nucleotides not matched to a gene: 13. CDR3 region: CASSQTVVSGGRTDTQYF. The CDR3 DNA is TGTGCCAGCAGCCAGACCGTCGTTAGCGGGGGTCGCACAGATACGCAGTATTTT.

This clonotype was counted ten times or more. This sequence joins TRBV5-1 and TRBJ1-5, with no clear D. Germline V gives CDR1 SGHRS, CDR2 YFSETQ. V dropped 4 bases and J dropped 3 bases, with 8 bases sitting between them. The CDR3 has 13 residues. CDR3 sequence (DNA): TGCGCCAGCAGCCTGGACCCCAATCAGCCCCAGCATTTT. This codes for CASSLDPNQPQHF.

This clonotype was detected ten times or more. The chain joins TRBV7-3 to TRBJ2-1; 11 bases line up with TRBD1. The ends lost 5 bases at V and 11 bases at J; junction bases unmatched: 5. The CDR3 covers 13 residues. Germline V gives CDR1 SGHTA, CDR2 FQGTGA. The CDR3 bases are TGTGCCAGCAGCCCTGGGACAGGGGGAAAGCAGTTCTTC. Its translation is CASSPGTGGKQFF.

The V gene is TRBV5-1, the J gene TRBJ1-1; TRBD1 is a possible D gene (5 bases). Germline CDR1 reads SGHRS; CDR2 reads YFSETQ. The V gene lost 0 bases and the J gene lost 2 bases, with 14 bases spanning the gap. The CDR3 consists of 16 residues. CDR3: CASSLAFGTENTEAFF. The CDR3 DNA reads TGCGCCAGCAGCTTGGCTTTCGGGACGGAAAACACTGAAGCTTTCTTT.

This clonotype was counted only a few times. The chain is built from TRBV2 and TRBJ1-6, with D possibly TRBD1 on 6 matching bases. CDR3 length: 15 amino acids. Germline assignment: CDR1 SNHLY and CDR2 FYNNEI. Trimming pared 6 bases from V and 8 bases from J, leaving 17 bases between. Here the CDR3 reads CASSGGRATDSPLHF. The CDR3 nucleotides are TGTGCCAGCAGCGGGGGCAGGGCCACGGATTCACCCCTCCACTTT.

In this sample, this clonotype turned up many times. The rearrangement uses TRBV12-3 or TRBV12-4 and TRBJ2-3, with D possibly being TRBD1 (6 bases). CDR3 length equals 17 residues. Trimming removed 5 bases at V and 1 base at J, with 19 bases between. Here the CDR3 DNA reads TGTGCCAGCAGTCCCACGTTCGAGGACAGAGGCACAGATACGCAGTATTTT. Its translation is CASSPTFEDRGTDTQYF.

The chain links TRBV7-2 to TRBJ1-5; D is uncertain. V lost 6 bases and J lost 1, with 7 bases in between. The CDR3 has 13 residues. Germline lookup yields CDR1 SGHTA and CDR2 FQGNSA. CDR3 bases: TGTGCCAGCAGGTTAAGCAGCAATCAGCCCCAGCATTTT. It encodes CASRLSSNQPQHF.

The CDR3 spells CASRAAVTSNQPQHF. The DNA of the CDR3 is TGTGCCAGCAGGGCGGCCGTTACTAGCAATCAGCCCCAGCATTTT. V usage is TRBV6-1 and J usage is TRBJ1-5; no reliable D call. V was shortened by 6 bases and J by 0 bases, with 12 bases between the two germline ends. Germline V gene lookup returns CDR1 MNHNS and CDR2 SASEGT. The CDR3 contains 15 residues.

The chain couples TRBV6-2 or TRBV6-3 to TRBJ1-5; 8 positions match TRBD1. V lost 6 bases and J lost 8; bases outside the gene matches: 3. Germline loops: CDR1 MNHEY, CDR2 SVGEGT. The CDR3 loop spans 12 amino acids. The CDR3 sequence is CASSDRGKPQHF. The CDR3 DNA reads TGTGCCAGCAGCGACAGGGGAAAGCCCCAGCATTTT.

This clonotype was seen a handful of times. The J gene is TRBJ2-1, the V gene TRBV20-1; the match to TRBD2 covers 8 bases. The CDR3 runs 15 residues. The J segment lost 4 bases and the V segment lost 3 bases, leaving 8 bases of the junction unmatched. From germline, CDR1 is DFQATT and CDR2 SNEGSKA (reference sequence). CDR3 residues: CSASRPGGDYNEQFF. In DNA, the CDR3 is TGCAGTGCTAGTCGACCGGGGGGGGATTACAATGAGCAGTTCTTC.